This TCR beta chain was observed in a study of T cells in Graves' hyperthyroidism and ophthalmopathy. The hyperthyroidism was newly diagnosed and had lasted under 2 months; the patients were aged 18 to 65. Germline CDR1 and CDR2: SQVTM and ANQGSEA. The CDR3 length is 12 residues. Unmatched junction bases numbered 1, after V lost 2 bases and J lost 5 bases. TCR beta CDR3 region amplification was performed from RNA transcripts. TCR CDR3 underwent first-round RT-PCR with the HTBI primer set. TCRdb fed the multiplex PCR reads into MiXCR, producing one record per CDR3 protein. The data show about 840,000 distinct CDR3 sequences, roughly 37% seen once. This clonotype was seen many times.

The clonotype was recovered from a man between 18 and 35 years old with Graves' hyperthyroidism. J is TRBJ2-7 and V is TRBV29-1; 9 nucleotides align to TRBD1. Source material: blood. The CDR3 nucleotides are TGCAGCGTTGAAACAGGGGGCGACGAGCAGTACTTC. Its translation is CSVETGGDEQYF.